This is a list of T cell receptor beta chains from one sample in a study of metastatic and nonmetastatic thyroid tumors. Through MiXCR, TCRdb re-clonotyped the PCR reads. The sample consists of tens of thousands of clones, roughly 24% of them appearing once. Sample: blood. These receptors originate from a female donor with papillary thyroid cancer or a benign thyroid nodule (not recorded which). Some clones in this sample may be carry-over from other donors' samples. CDR3s leave out the opening cysteine and the closing phenylalanine or tryptophan. Each record gives: clone size, J gene, V gene, D gene, CDR3 protein. D genes are given only for firm matches. Clone size is shown for a subset of rows, as once, few, many or a class of expanded clone.

clone size: many
J gene: TRBJ1-2
V gene: TRBV5-1
D gene: TRBD1
CDR3 protein: ASSWGTGGDYGYT

clone size: NA
J gene: TRBJ1-1
V gene: TRBV7-9
D gene: NA
CDR3 protein: ASSLGRKGDTEAF

clone size: many
J gene: TRBJ2-3
V gene: TRBV29-1
D gene: NA
CDR3 protein: SVQTPASTDTQY

clone size: NA
J gene: TRBJ1-4
V gene: TRBV7-2
D gene: TRBD1
CDR3 protein: ASSLGPGQEKLF

clone size: NA
J gene: TRBJ2-5
V gene: TRBV20-1
D gene: NA
CDR3 protein: SARDPAQETQY

clone size: NA
J gene: TRBJ2-3
V gene: TRBV5-1
D gene: NA
CDR3 protein: ASSFREVCTDTQY

clone size: many
J gene: TRBJ1-5
V gene: TRBV7-2
D gene: TRBD1
CDR3 protein: ASSRTGAWYQPQH

clone size: NA
J gene: TRBJ1-2
V gene: TRBV24-1
D gene: NA
CDR3 protein: ATIDSKGICYT

clone size: NA
J gene: TRBJ1-1
V gene: TRBV28
D gene: NA
CDR3 protein: ASSEALMNTEAF

clone size: medium-sized
J gene: TRBJ2-7
V gene: TRBV5-1
D gene: TRBD2
CDR3 protein: ASSLGLAGSYEQY